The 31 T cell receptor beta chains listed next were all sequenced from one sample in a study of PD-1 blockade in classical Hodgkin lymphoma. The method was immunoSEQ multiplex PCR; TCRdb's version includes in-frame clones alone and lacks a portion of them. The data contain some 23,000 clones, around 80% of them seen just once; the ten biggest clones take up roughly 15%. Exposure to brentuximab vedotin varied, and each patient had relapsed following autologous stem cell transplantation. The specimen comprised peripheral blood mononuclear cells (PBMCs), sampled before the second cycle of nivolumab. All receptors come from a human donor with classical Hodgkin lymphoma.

The CDR3 sequence: CASSLSGRGTTQDTQYF. The CDR3 nucleotides are TGTGCCAGCAGTTTATCGGGCCGAGGGACAACCCAAGATACGCAGTATTTT. The chain carries TRBV27 and TRBJ2-3; tentative D call: TRBD1 (6 bases). The CDR3 consists of 17 residues. Per germline, CDR1 MNHEY and CDR2 SMNVEV (reference sequence). Deletions cut 0 bases from V and 5 bases from J, with 18 bases between.

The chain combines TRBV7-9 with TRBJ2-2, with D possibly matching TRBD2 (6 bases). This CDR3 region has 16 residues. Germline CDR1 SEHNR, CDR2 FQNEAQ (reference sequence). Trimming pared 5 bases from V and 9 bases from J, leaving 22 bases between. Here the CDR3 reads CASSDQNPGLRRELFF. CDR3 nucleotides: TGTGCCAGCAGCGATCAGAACCCGGGACTCCGAAGGGAGCTGTTTTTT.

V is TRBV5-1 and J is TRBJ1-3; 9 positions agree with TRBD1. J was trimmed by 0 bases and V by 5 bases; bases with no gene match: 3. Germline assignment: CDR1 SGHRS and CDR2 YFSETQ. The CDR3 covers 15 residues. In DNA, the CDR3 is TGCGCCAGCAGTGGGACAGGGAACTCTGGAAACACCATATATTTT. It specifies CASSGTGNSGNTIYF.

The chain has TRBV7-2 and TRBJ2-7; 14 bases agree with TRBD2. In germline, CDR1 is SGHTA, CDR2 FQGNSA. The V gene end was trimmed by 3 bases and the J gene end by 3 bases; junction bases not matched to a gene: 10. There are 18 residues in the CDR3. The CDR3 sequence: CASSFMGLAGVTHYEQYF. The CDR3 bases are TGTGCCAGCAGCTTCATGGGACTAGCGGGAGTCACCCACTACGAGCAGTACTTC.

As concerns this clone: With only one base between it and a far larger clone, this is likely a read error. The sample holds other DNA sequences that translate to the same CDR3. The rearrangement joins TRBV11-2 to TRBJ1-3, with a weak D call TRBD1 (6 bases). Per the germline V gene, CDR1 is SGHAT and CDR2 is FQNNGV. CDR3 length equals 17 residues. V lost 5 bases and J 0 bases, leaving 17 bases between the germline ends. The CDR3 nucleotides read TGTGCCAGCAGCCAAGAGCGACAGGCGAGCTCTGGAAACACCATATATTTT. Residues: CASSQERQASSGNTIYF.

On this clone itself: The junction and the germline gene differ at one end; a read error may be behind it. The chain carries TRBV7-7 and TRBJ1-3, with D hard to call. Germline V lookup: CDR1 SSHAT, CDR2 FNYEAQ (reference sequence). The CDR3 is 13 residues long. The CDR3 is CASSTSQGNTIYF. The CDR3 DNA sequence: TGTGCTAGCAGCACTTCACAGGGAAACACCATATATTTT.

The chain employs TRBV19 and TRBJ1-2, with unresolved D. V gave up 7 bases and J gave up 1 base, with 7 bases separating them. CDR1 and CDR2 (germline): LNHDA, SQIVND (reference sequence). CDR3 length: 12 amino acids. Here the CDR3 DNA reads TGTGCCAGTATAGCCGGTAACTATGGCTACACCTTC. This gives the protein CASIAGNYGYTF.

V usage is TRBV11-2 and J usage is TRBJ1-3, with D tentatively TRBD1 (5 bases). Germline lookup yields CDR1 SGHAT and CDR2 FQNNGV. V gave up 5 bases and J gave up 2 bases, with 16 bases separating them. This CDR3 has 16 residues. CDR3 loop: CASSAVGGRTGNTIYF. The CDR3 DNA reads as TGTGCCAGCAGCGCCGTCGGGGGACGAACTGGAAACACCATATATTTT.

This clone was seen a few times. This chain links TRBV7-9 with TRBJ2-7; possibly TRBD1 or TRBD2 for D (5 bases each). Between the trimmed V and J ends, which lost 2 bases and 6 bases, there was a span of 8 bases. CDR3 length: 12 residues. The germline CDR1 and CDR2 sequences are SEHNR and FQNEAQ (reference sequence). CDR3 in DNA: TGTGCCAGCAGCTTAATTGGGGGCGAGCAGTACGTC. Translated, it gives CASSLIGGEQYV.

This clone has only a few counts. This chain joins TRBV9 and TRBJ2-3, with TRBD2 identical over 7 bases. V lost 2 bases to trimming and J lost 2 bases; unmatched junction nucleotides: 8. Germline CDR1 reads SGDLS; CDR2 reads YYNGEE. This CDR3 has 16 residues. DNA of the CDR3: TGTGCCAGCAGCGTCTACCCTAGCGGAGACACAGATACGCAGTATTTT. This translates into CASSVYPSGDTDTQYF.

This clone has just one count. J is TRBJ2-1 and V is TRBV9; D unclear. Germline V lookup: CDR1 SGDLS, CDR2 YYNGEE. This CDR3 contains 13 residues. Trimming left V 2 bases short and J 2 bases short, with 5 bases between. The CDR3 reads CASSVGTYNEQFF. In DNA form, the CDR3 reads TGTGCCAGCAGCGTGGGGACCTACAATGAGCAGTTCTTC.

CDR3: CATSRPDSNQPQHF. The CDR3 bases are TGTGCCACCAGCAGACCGGACAGTAATCAGCCCCAGCATTTT. The chain combines TRBV15 with TRBJ1-5; D is possibly TRBD1 (6 bases). Deletions cut 2 bases from V and 4 bases from J, with 9 bases between. This CDR3 contains 14 residues. Germline assignment: CDR1 LNHNV and CDR2 YYDKDF (reference sequence).

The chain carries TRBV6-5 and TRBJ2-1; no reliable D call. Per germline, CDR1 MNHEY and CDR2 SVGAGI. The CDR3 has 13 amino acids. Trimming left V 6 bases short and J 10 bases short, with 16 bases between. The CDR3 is CASRTSGREEQFF. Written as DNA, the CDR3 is TGTGCCAGCAGGACCTCTGGGCGCGAAGAGCAGTTCTTC.

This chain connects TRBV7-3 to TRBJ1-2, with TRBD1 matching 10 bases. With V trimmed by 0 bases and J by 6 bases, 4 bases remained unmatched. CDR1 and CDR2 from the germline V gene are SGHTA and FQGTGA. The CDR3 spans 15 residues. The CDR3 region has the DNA TGTGCCAGCAGCTTAACCGGGACAGGGGTAAATGGCTACACCTTC. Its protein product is CASSLTGTGVNGYTF.

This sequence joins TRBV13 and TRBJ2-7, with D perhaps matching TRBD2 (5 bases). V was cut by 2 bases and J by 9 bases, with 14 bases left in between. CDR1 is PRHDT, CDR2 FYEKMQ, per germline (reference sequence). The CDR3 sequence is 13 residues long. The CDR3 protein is CASSLSGSPGQYV. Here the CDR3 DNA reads TGTGCCAGCAGCTTATCGGGGTCCCCTGGGCAGTACGTC.

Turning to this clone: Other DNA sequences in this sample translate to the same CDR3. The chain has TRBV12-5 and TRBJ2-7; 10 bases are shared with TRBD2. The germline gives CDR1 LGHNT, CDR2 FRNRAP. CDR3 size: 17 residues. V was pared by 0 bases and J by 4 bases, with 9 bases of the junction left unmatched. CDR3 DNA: TGTGCTAGTGGTTTGGTACCCAGCGGGAGGGCCCTATACGAGCAGTACTTC. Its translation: CASGLVPSGRALYEQYF.

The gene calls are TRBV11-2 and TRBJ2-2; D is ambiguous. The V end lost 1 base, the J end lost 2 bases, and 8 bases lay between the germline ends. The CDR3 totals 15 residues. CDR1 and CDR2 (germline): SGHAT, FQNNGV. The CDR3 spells CASSLGLRNTGELFF. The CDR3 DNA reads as TGTGCCAGCAGCTTAGGCCTAAGAAACACCGGGGAGCTGTTTTTT.

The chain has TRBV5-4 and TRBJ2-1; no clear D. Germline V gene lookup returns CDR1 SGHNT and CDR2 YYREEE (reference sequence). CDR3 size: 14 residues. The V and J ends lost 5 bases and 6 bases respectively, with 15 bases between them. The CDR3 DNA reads TGTGCCAGCAGGCCGGGCCCCACCGCCAATGAGCAGTTCTTC. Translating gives CASRPGPTANEQFF.

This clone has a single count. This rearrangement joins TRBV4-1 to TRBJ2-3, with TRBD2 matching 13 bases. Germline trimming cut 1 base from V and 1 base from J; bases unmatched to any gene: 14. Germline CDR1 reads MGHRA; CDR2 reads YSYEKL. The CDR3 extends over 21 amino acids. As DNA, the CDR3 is TGCGCCAGCAGCCAAGGTCCCCTACTAGCGGGGGGGCCGGAGGGCACAGATACGCAGTATTTT. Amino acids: CASSQGPLLAGGPEGTDTQYF.

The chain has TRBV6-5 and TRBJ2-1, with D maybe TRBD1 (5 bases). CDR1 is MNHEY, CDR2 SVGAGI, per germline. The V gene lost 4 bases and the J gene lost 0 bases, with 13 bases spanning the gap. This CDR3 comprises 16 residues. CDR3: CASSSFWTSSYNEQFF. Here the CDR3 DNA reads TGTGCCAGCAGTTCATTTTGGACAAGCTCCTACAATGAGCAGTTCTTC.

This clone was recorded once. The CDR3 sequence: CASSLDLSASGRAYEQYF. The CDR3 region has the DNA TGTGCCAGCAGCTTAGATTTATCCGCTAGCGGGAGGGCCTACGAGCAGTACTTC. This sequence joins TRBV11-2 and TRBJ2-7; TRBD2 matches 12 bases. The CDR3 is 18 residues long. The germline gives CDR1 SGHAT, CDR2 FQNNGV. Trimming cost V 0 bases and J 2 bases; bases outside gene matches: 8. Variable domain in full (rest from reference TRBV11-2 and TRBJ2-7): EAGVAQSPRYKIIEKRQSVAFWCNPISGHATLYWYQQILGQGPKLLIQFQNNGVVDDSQLPKDRFSAERLKGVDSTLKIQPAKLEDSAVYLCASSLDLSASGRAYEQYFGPGTRLTVT.

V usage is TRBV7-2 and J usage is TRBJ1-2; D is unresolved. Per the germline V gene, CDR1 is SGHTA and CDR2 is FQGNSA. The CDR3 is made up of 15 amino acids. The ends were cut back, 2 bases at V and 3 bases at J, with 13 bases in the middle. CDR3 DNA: TGTGCCAGCAGCTTATCATCAGCCACTTACTATGGCTACACCTTC. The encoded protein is CASSLSSATYYGYTF. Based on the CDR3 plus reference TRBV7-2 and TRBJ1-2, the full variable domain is GAGVSQSPSNKVTEKGKDVELRCDPISGHTALYWYRQSLGQGLEFLIYFQGNSAPDKSGLPSDRFSAERTGGSVSTLTIQRTQQEDSAVYLCASSLSSATYYGYTFGSGTRLTVV.

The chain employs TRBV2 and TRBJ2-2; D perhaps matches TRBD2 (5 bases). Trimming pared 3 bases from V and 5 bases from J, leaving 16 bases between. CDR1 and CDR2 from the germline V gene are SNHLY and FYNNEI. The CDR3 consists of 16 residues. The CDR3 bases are TGTGCCAGCAGTGATCTAGGCCAAACGGGGACCGGGGAGCTGTTTTTT. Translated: CASSDLGQTGTGELFF.

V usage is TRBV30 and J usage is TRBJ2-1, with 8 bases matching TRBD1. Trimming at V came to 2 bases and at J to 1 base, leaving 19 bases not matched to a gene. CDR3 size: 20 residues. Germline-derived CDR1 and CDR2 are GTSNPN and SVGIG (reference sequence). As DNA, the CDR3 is TGTGCCTGGAGTCCCGACAGGGGCTTACCTGACCATGGATCCTACAATGAGCAGTTCTTC. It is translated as CAWSPDRGLPDHGSYNEQFF.

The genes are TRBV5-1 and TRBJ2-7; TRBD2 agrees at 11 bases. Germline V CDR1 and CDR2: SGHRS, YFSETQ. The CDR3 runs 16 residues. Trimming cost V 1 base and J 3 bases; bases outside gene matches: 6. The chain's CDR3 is CASSLTSGSPNYEQYF. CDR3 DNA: TGCGCCAGCAGCTTGACTAGCGGGAGTCCCAACTACGAGCAGTACTTC.

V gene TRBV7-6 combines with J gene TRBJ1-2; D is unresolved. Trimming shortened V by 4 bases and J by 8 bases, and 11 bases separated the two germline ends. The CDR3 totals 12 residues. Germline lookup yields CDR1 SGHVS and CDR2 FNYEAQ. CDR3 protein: CASSYAQEGYTF. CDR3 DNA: TGTGCCAGCAGCTATGCACAAGAGGGCTACACCTTC.

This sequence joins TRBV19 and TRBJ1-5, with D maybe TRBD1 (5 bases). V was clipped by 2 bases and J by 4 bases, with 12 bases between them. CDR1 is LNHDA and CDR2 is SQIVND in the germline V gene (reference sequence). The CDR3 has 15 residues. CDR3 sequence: CASSISRDVNQPQHF. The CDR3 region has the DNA TGTGCCAGTAGTATATCAAGGGACGTAAATCAGCCCCAGCATTTT.

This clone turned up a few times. Here the CDR3 reads CASSSGGGNEQFF. CDR3 DNA: TGTGCCAGCAGCAGCGGGGGTGGGAATGAGCAGTTCTTC. This chain joins TRBV7-9 and TRBJ2-1; TRBD2 matches at 8 bases. V trimming: 5 bases; J trimming: 7 bases; junction bases outside the gene matches: 4. This CDR3 has 13 amino acids. CDR1 and CDR2 from the germline V gene are SEHNR and FQNEAQ (reference sequence).

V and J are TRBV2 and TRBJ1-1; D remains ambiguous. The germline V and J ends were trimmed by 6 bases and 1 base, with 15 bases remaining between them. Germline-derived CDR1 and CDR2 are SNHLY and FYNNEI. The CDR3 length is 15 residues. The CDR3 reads CASRPLGRKNTEAFF. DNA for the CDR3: TGTGCCAGCAGGCCACTGGGCAGAAAGAACACTGAAGCTTTCTTT.

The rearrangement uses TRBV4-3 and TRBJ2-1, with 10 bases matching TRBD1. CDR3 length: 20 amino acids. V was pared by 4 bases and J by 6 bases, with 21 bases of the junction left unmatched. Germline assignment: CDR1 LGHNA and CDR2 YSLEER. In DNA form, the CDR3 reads TGCGCCAGCAGCCCGACCTTTTTCAGGGGCCCGGGACAGGGGTTCAATGAGCAGTTCTTC. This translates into CASSPTFFRGPGQGFNEQFF.

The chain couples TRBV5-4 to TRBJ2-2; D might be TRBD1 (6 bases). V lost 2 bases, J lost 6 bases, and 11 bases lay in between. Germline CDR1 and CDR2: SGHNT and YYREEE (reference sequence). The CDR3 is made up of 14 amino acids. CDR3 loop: CASSFRGEAGELFF. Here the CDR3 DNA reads TGTGCCAGCAGCTTCAGGGGAGAGGCCGGGGAGCTGTTTTTT.